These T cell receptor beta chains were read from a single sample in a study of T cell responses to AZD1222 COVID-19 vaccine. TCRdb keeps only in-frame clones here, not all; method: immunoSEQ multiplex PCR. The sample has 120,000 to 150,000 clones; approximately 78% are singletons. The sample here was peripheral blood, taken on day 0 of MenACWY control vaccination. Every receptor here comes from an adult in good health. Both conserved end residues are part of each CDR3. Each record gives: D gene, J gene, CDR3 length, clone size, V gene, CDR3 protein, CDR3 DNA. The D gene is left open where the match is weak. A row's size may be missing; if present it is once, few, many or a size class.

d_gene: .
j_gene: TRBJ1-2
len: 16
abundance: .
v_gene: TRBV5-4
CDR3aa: CASSLMGGISNYGYTF
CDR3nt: TGTGCCAGCAGCTTGATGGGTGGAATTTCTAACTATGGCTACACCTTC

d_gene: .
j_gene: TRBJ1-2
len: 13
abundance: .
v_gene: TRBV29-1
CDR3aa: CSVDKGRNYGYTF
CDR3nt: TGCAGCGTTGATAAGGGCAGAAACTATGGCTACACCTTC

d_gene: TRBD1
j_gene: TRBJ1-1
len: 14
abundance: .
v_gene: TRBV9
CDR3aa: CASRPTGAGTEAFF
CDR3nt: TGTGCCAGCAGGCCGACAGGGGCAGGCACTGAAGCTTTCTTT

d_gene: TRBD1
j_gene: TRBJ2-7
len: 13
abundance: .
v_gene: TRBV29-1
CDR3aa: CSVAGDRGDEQYF
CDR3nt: TGCAGCGTTGCTGGGGACAGGGGAGACGAGCAGTACTTC

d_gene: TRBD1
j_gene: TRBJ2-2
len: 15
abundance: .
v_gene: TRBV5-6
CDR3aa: CASSLVPGGTGELFF
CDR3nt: TGTGCCAGCAGCTTGGTTCCAGGGGGCACCGGGGAGCTGTTTTTT

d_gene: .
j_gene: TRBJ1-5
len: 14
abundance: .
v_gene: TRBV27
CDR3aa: CASSFGPGNQPQHF
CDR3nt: TGTGCCAGCAGTTTTGGTCCAGGGAATCAGCCCCAGCATTTT

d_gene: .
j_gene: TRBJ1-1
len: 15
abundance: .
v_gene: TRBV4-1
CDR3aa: CASSQDFSRVDRAFF
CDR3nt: TGCGCCAGCAGCCAAGATTTTTCCAGGGTGGACCGAGCTTTCTTT

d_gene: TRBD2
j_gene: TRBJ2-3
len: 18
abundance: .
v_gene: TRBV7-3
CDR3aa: CASSLIGLAGGQADTQYF
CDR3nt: TGTGCCAGCAGCTTAATTGGACTAGCGGGGGGGCAAGCAGATACGCAGTATTTT

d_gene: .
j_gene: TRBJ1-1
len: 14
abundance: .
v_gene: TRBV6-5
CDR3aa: CASRGGGWNTEAFF
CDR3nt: TGTGCCAGCAGGGGAGGAGGGTGGAACACTGAAGCTTTCTTT

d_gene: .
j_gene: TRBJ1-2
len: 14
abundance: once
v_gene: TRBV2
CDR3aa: CASRGWTSDYGYTF
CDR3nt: TGTGCCAGCAGGGGATGGACATCGGACTATGGCTACACCTTC

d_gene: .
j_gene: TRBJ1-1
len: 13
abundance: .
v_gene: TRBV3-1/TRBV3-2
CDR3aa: CASSQEWEGEAFF
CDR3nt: TGTGCCAGCAGCCAAGAGTGGGAGGGTGAAGCTTTCTTT

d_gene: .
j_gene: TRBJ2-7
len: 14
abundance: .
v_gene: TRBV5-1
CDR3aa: CASSLNQGVYEQYF
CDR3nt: TGCGCCAGCAGCTTGAATCAGGGAGTCTACGAGCAGTACTTC

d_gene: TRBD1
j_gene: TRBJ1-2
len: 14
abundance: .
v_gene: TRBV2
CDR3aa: CASSSTGRSEGYTF
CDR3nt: TGTGCCAGCAGCTCGACAGGGAGGAGTGAGGGCTACACCTTC

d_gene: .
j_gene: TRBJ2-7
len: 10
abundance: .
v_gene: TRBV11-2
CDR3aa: CASSHYEQYF
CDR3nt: TGTGCCAGCAGCCACTACGAGCAGTACTTC

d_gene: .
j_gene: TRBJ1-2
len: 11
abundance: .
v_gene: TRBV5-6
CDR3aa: CASGDYYGYTF
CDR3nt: TGTGCCAGCGGGGACTACTATGGCTACACCTTC

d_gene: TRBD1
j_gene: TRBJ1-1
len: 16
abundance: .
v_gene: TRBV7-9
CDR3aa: CASSSPTGAMNTEAFF
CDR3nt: TGTGCCAGCAGCTCACCGACAGGGGCCATGAACACTGAAGCTTTCTTT

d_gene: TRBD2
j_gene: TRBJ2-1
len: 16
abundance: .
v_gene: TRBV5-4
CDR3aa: CASSPGLAGPNNEQFF
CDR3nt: TGTGCCAGCAGCCCGGGACTAGCGGGGCCGAACAATGAGCAGTTCTTC

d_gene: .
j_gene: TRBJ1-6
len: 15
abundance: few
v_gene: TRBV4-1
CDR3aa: CASSQDPQGRRPLHF
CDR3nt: TGCGCCAGCAGCCAAGACCCCCAGGGAAGGAGACCCCTCCACTTT

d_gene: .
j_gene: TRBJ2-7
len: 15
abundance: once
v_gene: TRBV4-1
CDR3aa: CASSQGTLSSYEQYF
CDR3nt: TGCGCCAGCAGCCAAGGGACCTTGAGCTCCTACGAGCAGTACTTC

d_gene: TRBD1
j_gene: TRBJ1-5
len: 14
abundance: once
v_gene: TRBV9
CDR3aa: CASSPGQGRQPQHF
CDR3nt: TGTGCCAGCAGCCCGGGACAGGGGCGTCAGCCCCAGCATTTT

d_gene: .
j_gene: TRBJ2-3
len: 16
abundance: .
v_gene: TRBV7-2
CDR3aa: CASSQFGRTSTDTQYF
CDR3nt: TGTGCCAGCAGCCAATTTGGGCGGACTAGCACAGATACGCAGTATTTT

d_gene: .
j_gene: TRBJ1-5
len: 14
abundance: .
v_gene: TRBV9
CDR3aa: CASSVEGQEQPQHF
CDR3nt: TGTGCCAGCAGCGTCGAGGGGCAGGAGCAGCCCCAGCATTTT

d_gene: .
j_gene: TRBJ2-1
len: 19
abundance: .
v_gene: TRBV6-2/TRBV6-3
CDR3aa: CASSYSASLVGGSYNEQFF
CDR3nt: TGTGCCAGCAGTTACTCCGCTTCACTAGTAGGGGGGTCCTACAATGAGCAGTTCTTC

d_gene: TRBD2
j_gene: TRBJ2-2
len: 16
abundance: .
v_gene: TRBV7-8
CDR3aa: CASSPSGGTNTGELFF
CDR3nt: TGTGCCAGCAGCCCTAGCGGGGGTACGAACACCGGGGAGCTGTTTTTT

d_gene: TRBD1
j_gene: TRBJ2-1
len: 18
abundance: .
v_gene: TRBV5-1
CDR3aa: CASSPSTSPRQGANEQFF
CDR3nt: TGCGCCAGCAGCCCCTCCACATCGCCTAGACAGGGGGCCAATGAGCAGTTCTTC

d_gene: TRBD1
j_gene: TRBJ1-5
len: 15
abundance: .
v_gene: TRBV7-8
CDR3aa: CASSLQTGRNQPQHF
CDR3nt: TGTGCCAGCAGCCTACAGACAGGGAGGAATCAGCCCCAGCATTTT

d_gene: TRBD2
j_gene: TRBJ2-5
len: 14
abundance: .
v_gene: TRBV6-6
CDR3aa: CASSSGLAGETQYF
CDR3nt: TGTGCCAGCAGTTCTGGACTAGCGGGGGAGACCCAGTACTTC

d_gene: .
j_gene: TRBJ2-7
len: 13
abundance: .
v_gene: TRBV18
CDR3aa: CASSPRRGHEQYF
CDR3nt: TGTGCCAGCTCACCCCGGAGGGGCCACGAGCAGTACTTC

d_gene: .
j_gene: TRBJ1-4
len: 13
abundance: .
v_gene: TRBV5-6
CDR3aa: CASSLKAQERVFF
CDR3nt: TGTGCCAGCAGCTTGAAAGCCCAGGAGAGGGTGTTTTTT

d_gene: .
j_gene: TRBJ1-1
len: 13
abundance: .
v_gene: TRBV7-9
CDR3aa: CASSENPNTEAFF
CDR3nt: TGTGCCAGCAGCGAGAACCCGAACACTGAAGCTTTCTTT

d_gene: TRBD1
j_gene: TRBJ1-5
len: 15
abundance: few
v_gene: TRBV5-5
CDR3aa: CASSLEAGGHQPQHF
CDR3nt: TGTGCCAGCAGCTTGGAGGCAGGGGGCCATCAGCCCCAGCATTTT

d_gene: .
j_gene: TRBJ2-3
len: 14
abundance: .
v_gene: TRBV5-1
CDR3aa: CASSPRAGTDTQYF
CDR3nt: TGCGCCAGCAGCCCCCGTGCGGGCACAGATACGCAGTATTTT

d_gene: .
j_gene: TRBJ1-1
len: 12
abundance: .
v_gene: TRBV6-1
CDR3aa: CASSEFRAGAFF
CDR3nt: TGTGCCAGCAGTGAATTTAGGGCTGGGGCTTTCTTT

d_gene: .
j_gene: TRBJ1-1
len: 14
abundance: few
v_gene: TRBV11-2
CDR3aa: CASSFQGKGTEAFF
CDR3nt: TGTGCCAGCAGCTTCCAGGGCAAGGGAACTGAAGCTTTCTTT

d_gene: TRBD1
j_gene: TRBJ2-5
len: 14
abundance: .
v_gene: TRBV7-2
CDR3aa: CASSRPTGGETQYF
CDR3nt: TGTGCCAGCAGCCGTCCGACAGGGGGTGAGACCCAGTACTTC

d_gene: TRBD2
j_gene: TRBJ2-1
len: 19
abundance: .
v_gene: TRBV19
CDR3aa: CASNRNSGTSGGVYNEQFF
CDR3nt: TGTGCCAGTAACAGGAATTCCGGGACTAGCGGGGGAGTTTACAATGAGCAGTTCTTC

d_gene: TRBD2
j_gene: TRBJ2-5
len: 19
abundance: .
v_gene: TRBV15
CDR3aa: CATSVILAGGLGGDETQYF
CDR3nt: TGTGCCACCAGCGTTATACTAGCGGGGGGCCTCGGGGGTGACGAGACCCAGTACTTC

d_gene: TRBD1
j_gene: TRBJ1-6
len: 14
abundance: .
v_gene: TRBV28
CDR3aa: CASTRGQVNSPLHF
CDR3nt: TGTGCCAGCACTAGGGGACAGGTTAATTCACCCCTCCACTTT

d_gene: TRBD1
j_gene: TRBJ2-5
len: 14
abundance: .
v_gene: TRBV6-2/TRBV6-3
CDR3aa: CASSSGGRRETQYF
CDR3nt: TGTGCCAGCAGCTCAGGGGGCCGGCGGGAGACCCAGTACTTC

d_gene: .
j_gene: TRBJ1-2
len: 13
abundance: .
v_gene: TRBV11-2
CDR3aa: CASTPSGGYGYTF
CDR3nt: TGTGCCAGCACCCCCAGTGGAGGCTATGGCTACACCTTC

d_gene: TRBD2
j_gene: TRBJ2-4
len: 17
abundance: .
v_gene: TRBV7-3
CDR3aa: CASSLKLRGDAKNIQYF
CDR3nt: TGTGCCAGCAGCTTAAAGTTGCGGGGGGATGCCAAAAACATTCAGTACTTC

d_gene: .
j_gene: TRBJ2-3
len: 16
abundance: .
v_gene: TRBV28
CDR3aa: CASSFGARGATDTQYF
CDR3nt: TGTGCCAGCAGTTTCGGAGCTAGAGGGGCTACAGATACGCAGTATTTT

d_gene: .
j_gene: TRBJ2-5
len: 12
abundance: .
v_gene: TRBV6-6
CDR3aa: CASSTAQETQYF
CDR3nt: TGTGCCAGTTCGACAGCCCAAGAGACCCAGTACTTC

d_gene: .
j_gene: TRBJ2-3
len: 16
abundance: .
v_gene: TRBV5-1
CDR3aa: CASSSTPGPRADTQYF
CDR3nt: TGCGCCAGCAGCTCAACTCCGGGACCGCGGGCAGATACGCAGTATTTT

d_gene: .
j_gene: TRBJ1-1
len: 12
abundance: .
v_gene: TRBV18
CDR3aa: CASSPGLTEAFF
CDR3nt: TGTGCCAGCTCACCGGGCCTCACTGAAGCTTTCTTT

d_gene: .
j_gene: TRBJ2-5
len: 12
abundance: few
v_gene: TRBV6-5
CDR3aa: CASSQERETQYF
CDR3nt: TGTGCCAGCAGTCAGGAGCGGGAGACCCAGTACTTC

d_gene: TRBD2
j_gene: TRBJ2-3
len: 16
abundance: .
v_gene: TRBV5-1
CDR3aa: CASKGVAGVSTDTQYF
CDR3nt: TGCGCCAGCAAAGGAGTCGCGGGGGTTTCCACAGATACGCAGTATTTT

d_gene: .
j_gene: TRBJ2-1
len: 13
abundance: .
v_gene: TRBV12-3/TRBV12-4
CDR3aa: CASRPDASREQFF
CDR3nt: TGTGCCAGCAGACCGGACGCCTCCCGGGAGCAGTTCTTC

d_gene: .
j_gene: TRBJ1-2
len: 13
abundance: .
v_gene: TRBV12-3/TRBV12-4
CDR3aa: CASSFEGLAGYTF
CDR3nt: TGTGCCAGCAGTTTTGAGGGGCTTGCTGGCTACACCTTC

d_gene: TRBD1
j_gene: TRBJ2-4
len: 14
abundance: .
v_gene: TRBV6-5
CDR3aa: CASSADRGRNIQYF
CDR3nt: TGTGCCAGCAGCGCCGACAGGGGGCGAAACATTCAGTACTTC

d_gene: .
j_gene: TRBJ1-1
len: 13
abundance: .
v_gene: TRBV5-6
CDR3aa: CASSFGTNTEAFF
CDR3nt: TGTGCCAGCAGCTTCGGGACAAACACTGAAGCTTTCTTT